This T cell receptor beta chain was recorded in a study of blood T cell repertoires in COVID-19. The wider study: COVID-19 samples from acute and convalescent phases originated in the United States, Italy and Spain. T cells, B-cell-depleted T cells, or PBMCs provided the cDNA or gDNA that served as material.

This CDR3 region has 13 residues. V shed 2 bases, J shed 3 bases, and the junction held 1 base outside the gene matches. Looked up from germline, CDR1 is SGHNT and CDR2 is YYREEE (reference sequence). In the original processing: Quantification of nucleated cells was approximated via reference gene primer amplification. This table comes from immunoSEQ multiplex PCR, and its TCRdb copy is limited to in-frame clones, with some not included. V and J calls plus clone size are reproduced from that table; the DNA served to infer D and trimming. The sample includes around 180,000 clones, over 80% of them seen just once.

The chain is built from TRBV5-4 and TRBJ2-7; 8 positions match TRBD1. The TCR originated in a woman aged 25-40 years with acute or convalescent COVID-19. Sequenced sample: peripheral blood. The CDR3 protein is CASSFDRGYEQYF. The CDR3, as DNA: TGTGCCAGCAGCTTCGACAGGGGCTACGAGCAGTACTTC.